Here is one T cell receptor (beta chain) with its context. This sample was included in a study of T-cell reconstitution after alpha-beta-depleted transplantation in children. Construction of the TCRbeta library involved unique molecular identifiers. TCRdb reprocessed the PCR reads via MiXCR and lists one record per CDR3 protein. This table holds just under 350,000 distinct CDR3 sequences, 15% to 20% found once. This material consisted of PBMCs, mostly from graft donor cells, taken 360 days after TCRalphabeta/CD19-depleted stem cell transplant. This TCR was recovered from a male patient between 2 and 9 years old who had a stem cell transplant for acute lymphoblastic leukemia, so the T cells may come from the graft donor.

DNA of the CDR3: TGCAGTGCTAGAGACCCAGGGAGAGGGGGAGCCAAAAACATTCAGTACTTC. Amino acids: CSARDPGRGGAKNIQYF. The chain uses TRBV20-1 and TRBJ2-4; D is perhaps TRBD1 (6 bases). This CDR3 has 17 residues. Germline V gene data show CDR1 as DFQATT and CDR2 as SNEGSKA (reference sequence). Between the trimmed V and J ends, which lost 0 bases and 0 bases, there was a span of 15 bases.